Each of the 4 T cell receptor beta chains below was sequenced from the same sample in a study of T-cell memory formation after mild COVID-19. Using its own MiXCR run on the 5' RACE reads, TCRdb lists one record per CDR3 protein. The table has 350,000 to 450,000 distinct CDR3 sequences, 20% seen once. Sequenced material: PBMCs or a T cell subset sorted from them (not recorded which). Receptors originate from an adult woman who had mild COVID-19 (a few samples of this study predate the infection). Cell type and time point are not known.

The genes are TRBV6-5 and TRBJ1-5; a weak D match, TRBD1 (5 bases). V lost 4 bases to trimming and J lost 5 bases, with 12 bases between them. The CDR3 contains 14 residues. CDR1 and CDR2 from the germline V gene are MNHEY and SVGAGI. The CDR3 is CASSLLVGDQPQHF. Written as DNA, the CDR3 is TGTGCCAGCAGTTTACTTGTAGGGGATCAGCCCCAGCATTTT.

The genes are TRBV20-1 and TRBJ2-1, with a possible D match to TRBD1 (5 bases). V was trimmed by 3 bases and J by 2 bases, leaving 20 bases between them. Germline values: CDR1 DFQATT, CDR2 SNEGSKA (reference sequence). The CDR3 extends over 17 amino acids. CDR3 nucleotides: TGCAGTGCTAGGCCCGGGCCTCCAGGGCCCACCTACAATGAGCAGTTCTTC. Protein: CSARPGPPGPTYNEQFF.

The CDR3 region is CASSSDLQGGIYNEQFF. Written as DNA, the CDR3 is TGTGCCAGCAGCTCGGACTTACAGGGAGGTATTTACAATGAGCAGTTCTTC. J is TRBJ2-1 and V is TRBV5-6, with D perhaps given as TRBD1 or TRBD2 (6 bases each). V was trimmed by 3 bases and J by 4 bases, leaving 20 bases between them. This CDR3 is 17 amino acids long. Germline V lookup: CDR1 SGHDT, CDR2 YYEEEE. Supplemented by reference TRBV5-6 and TRBJ2-1, the full variable domain reads DAGVTQSPTHLIKTRGQQVTLRCSPKSGHDTVSWYQQALGQGPQFIFQYYEEEERQRGNFPDRFSGHQFPNYSSELNVNALLLGDSALYLCASSSDLQGGIYNEQFFGPGTRLTVL.

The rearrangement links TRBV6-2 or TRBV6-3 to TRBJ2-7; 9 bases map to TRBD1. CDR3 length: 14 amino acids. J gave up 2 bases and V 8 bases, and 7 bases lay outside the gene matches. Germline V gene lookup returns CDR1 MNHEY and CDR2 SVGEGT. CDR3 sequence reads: CASLGQGTTYEQYF. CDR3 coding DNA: TGTGCCAGCCTTGGACAGGGGACCACCTACGAGCAGTACTTC.